This TCR beta chain was obtained from a study of cytomegalovirus exposure and HLA in healthy donors (dated by TCRdb to about 2017). In the study overall: In an earlier analysis of some 610 of the donors, 250 to 350 Gb of sequence data and about 110 million unique TCR beta sequences from roughly 190 million T cells were reported. HLA typing covered class I and class II loci at four-digit resolution. The study aimed to test whether cataloging public T cell receptors could reveal signatures of past pathogen exposure. On average, 235,054 unique TCR beta nucleotide sequences were sequenced per donor among 398 genotyped donors of the cohort, with roughly 19% of those sequences being non-productive. Typing coverage differed by locus: A, B, C, DRB1 and DQB1 were typed in about 620-640 donors, DQA1 in about 560, DPA1 in approximately 610, and DPB1 in around 490. In a later analysis, previously published TCR beta repertoires from more than 500 donors were re-analyzed and high-resolution HLA genotyping was added so that TCR occurrence patterns could be studied. Donor age, sex, ethnicity and CMV serostatus were compiled together with the repertoire data. In the later analysis, no new phenotypic data were used to find candidate immune exposures; instead, reliance was placed on TCR beta sequences and their occurrence across donors. The study used immunosequencing to profile the T cell repertoires of 670 or so subjects and linked those repertoires to cytomegalovirus serostatus. To predict cytomegalovirus infection status, the study combined high-throughput TCR immunosequencing, statistical association of individual TCRs with disease status, and machine learning. About five DR-DQ haplotypes were treated as single units for association and clustering because of strong linkage in the cohort. Of the roughly 430 genotyped donors, approximately 80% fell in the genetic ancestry cluster associated with self-reported Caucasian donors. A later genetic analysis took genome-wide SNP genotypes for 398 of the 666 donors and used that subset as a discovery cohort. Every discovery cohort repertoire had been produced on one sequencing platform. Roughly 300 gigabases of sequencing data and 91 million or so unique TCR sequences made up an early release that covered 500 to 700 HLA-typed donors. An earlier analysis of approximately 580 of the donors used high-throughput TCR beta sequencing to judge whether each TCR beta V gene segment behaved as functional or pseudogenic. Along with the approximately 700-subject first cohort, a separate validation cohort of over 90 different subjects was used. Beyond this particular receptor, the publication reports: Compared with equally common non-associated chains, HLA-associated TCR beta chains in a later analysis were more clonally expanded and had lower generation probabilities. Most CMV-associated TCR beta chains appeared to be HLA-restricted in a later analysis, and the HLA associations seemed to be driven largely by CMV exposure. Strong co-occurrence of HLA alleles, especially DR and DQ, made assigning TCR associations to individual alleles difficult. In an earlier analysis of over 550 of the donors, most TCR beta V segments were observed in productive rearrangements about 87% or about 30% of the time, broadly matching IMGT annotations. A later genetic analysis reported fewer N-insertions in productive TCRs among donors in an Asian-associated ancestry cluster than the approximately 670-donor mean. V-gene and J-gene trimming of TCR beta chains was associated with a missense DCLRE1C variant in a later genetic analysis, and the association was replicated in an independent cohort. About 17 rarely observed V segments, including chromosome 9 orphons, were excluded from the earlier analysis of several hundred of the donors because counts were too low. A further reported finding was that TCR beta sequences accurately predicted the HLA-A and HLA-B alleles for most subjects in the first cohort. The cohort was sequenced for TCR beta chains only, and without alpha or paired-chain data the features that could be detected were limited. Because HLA typing was missing for some donors at each locus, association tests included only the typed subset. A cluster of highly shared sequence variants was judged likely to represent a technical artifact of the sequencing pipeline. Linkage disequilibrium might explain the correlated functional status among segregating V segments, but an unknown experimental factor could not be ruled out. The classifier was reported to diagnose cytomegalovirus status with high specificity and sensitivity in both the original cohort and the validation cohort. Immune exposure information for the cohort was limited to CMV serostatus. Some IMGT-functional V segments, including TRBV6-2 and TRBV6-3, could not be distinguished by the 87-base-pair reads and were therefore excluded. Roughly uniform sequencing depth across donors was assumed in presence/absence analyses, although this assumption may not hold. In vitro tests confirmed that three of the cytomegalovirus-associated TCR beta chains recognize cytomegalovirus antigens. At a false discovery rate of 0.05, a later analysis linked roughly 17,000 TCR beta sequences to specific HLA alleles. The authors suggested that the approach could potentially be generalized to other disease states and immunological phenotypes. Most TCR sequences were observed very rarely across donors, whereas some public TCRs were present in many individuals. In a later analysis, several top co-occurrence clusters were reported to appear linked to parvovirus B19, influenza, CMV and Epstein-Barr virus. In the study, approximately 160 TCR beta chains were listed as associated with cytomegalovirus. A later analysis found that TCR association rates varied across HLA loci, with DRB1 alleles showing the most associated TCRs and HLA-C alleles the fewest.

In total, approximately 700 healthy bone marrow donors made up the cohort. At the time of sampling, every cohort member was nominally healthy, though immune exposures that went unrecorded were likely present. The donor tested CMV seropositive, placing the donor among the roughly 270 seropositive members of the cohort. Every donor gave a peripheral blood sample, and the peripheral blood mononuclear cells from that sample were used for TCR beta sequencing. Genomic DNA extraction from the blood cell samples was performed with the Qiagen DNeasy Blood Extraction Kit. The method behind the library was the immunoSEQ multiplex PCR assay. For the multiplex PCR, a mixture combining 60 forward primers for TCR Vbeta segments and 13 reverse primers for TCR Jbeta segments was used. Amplification of the CDR3 region of rearranged TCR beta genes was performed with a multiplex PCR assay on genomic DNA. The Illumina HiSeq System was used to sequence the amplified TCR beta libraries as 87-base-pair reads. As for the authors' bioinformatics: A later analysis counted around 72 million unique TCR beta chains across the roughly 700 repertoires, and around 12 million of these chains were shared by at least two donors. Raw reads were error-corrected and collapsed into unique sequences by a nearest-neighbor algorithm in which closely related sequences were merged to remove PCR and sequencing errors. CDR3 sequences were aligned to IMGT reference sequences to assign V, D and J gene segments. For a sequence to be retained, at least a six-nucleotide match to both a V gene segment and a J gene segment was required. A rearrangement was called productive if the CDR3 had no stop codons and remained in frame with V and J, and every other rearrangement was called non-productive. CDR3 was defined according to IMGT convention as the region running from the second conserved V-encoded cysteine to the conserved J-encoded phenylalanine. In an earlier analysis of more than 550 of the donors, sequences lacking an unambiguous match to a single V gene segment were excluded. An earlier analysis of roughly 590 of the donors called V segments functional above 56.7% productive rearrangements and segregating when the between-donor standard deviation exceeded 5%. To diagnose cytomegalovirus status from the catalog of TCR beta chain sequences, a statistical classification framework was built. In a later analysis, TCR nucleotide sequences were compared against IMGT/GENE-DB human TR gene sequences so that V and J genes could be assigned. Using the TCRdist pipeline, a later analysis assigned CDR3 sequences along with most-parsimonious VDJ recombination scenarios. In a later analysis, every TCR beta chain was defined by the combination of its CDR3 amino acid sequence and its V-gene family, and reads without a unique V-gene family were dropped. As a way to deal with suspected cross-contamination and a sequencing artifact, a later analysis dropped 450 to 700 nucleotide sequences that were highly shared and had low generation probability. In a later analysis, a clonal expansion index was calculated for each public chain from normalized within-repertoire ranks of inferred template counts. Generation probabilities in a later analysis came from a VDJ recombination model fitted to out-of-frame rearrangements, and those results were checked against IGoR. In a later analysis, TCR-TCR, TCR-HLA and TCR-CMV co-occurrence was scored with hypergeometric tests, and a repertoire-size bias correction was applied to TCR pairs. A later analysis estimated false discovery rates by permuting HLA or CMV assignments 20 times. In a later analysis, co-occurring TCRs were grouped using DBSCAN, and TCRdist sequence similarity was added for clustering within HLA-allele-positive subsets. Repertoires with fewer than 30,000 or more than 120,000 public chains were left out of co-occurrence clustering, as were a handful of repertoires with anomalous nucleotide sharing. TCRdb mirrors the immuneACCESS table, restricted to in-frame sequences. Some clones are absent from its copies; in checked studies, under half trace to an unresolved V gene, and the reason for the others is unknown. V and J calls and clone size are copied from that table; D and trimming were computed from the DNA. The sample has under 200,000 clones on record, over 80% of them singletons. The ten biggest clones cover roughly 6.7% of the sample.

This clone was observed once. Its antigen has not been determined. Within one base of it there is no much larger clone, and no base qualities were kept. A distance of 12 bases separates the germline ends of V and J, which lose 6 bases and 3 bases respectively. The CDR1 and CDR2 encoded by the germline V gene are SQVTM and ANQGSEA. From the cysteine through the phenylalanine, the CDR3 covers 12 amino acids. Only CDR3 DNA is held: 36 bases, read in frame from base 1. The sequencing input was PBMCs. The rearrangement joined TRBV29-1 to TRBJ2-7; perhaps TRBD1 is the D gene, with 6 bases matching. The source is a middle-aged man in good health and CMV-seropositive. The nucleotide sequence is given as TGCAGCGTCCAGGGGCCCAACTACGAGCAGTACTTC. Translated, this gives CSVQGPNYEQYF.